Following are 26 T cell receptor beta chains from one sample sequenced in a study of blood T cell dynamics during melanoma immunotherapy. As for time point: week 3, after first cycle of checkpoint inhibitor. Repertoires were generated with immunoSEQ multiplex PCR, while TCRdb's copy carries only in-frame clones and drops some. The sample has about 16,000 clones; over 90% are singletons. The source was effector memory CD8+ T cells from blood, collected from a patient treated with checkpoint blockade. The receptors here all came from a human donor with melanoma.

This rearrangement joins TRBV4-1 to TRBJ1-2, with a tentative D call TRBD1 (5 bases). The CDR3 consists of 15 residues. Trimming pared 4 bases from V and 3 bases from J, leaving 15 bases between. The V gene's germline CDR1 is MGHRA and CDR2 YSYEKL. This CDR3 is CASSPTPDTYYGYTF. The CDR3 DNA sequence: TGCGCCAGCAGCCCCACCCCGGACACCTACTATGGCTACACCTTC.

The rearrangement links TRBV27 to TRBJ1-1; D gene unclear. V was cut by 5 bases and J by 4 bases, with 11 bases left in between. Germline CDR1 reads MNHEY; CDR2 reads SMNVEV (reference sequence). The CDR3 consists of 13 residues. The CDR3 region has the DNA TGTGCCAGCAGTACTACAAAGCCCACTGAAGCTTTCTTT. Translation gives CASSTTKPTEAFF.

The rearrangement uses TRBV27 and TRBJ1-5, with D hard to call. CDR1 is MNHEY and CDR2 is SMNVEV in the germline V gene (reference sequence). The CDR3 totals 13 residues. Trimming took off 8 bases at V and 0 bases at J, with 8 bases between the two ends. Here the CDR3 reads CASADYSNQPQHF. The CDR3 nucleotides are TGTGCCAGCGCCGACTATAGCAATCAGCCCCAGCATTTT.

V is TRBV6-5 and J is TRBJ1-6; D gene ambiguous. V was pared by 6 bases and J by 4 bases, with 10 bases between. CDR1 MNHEY and CDR2 SVGAGI come from the germline V gene. The CDR3 contains 14 residues. The chain's CDR3 is CASRVGPYNSPLHF. The CDR3 nucleotides are TGTGCCAGCAGGGTGGGCCCGTATAATTCACCCCTCCACTTT.

The V gene is TRBV27, the J gene TRBJ2-5, with 12 bases matching TRBD2. The closer fit of TRBJ2-7 to the DNA end suggests the J call may be wrong. CDR1 and CDR2 from the germline V gene are MNHEY and SMNVEV (reference sequence). The CDR3 has 15 amino acids. The CDR3 nucleotides read TGTGCCAGCAGGGAGACTAGCGGGAGAGGCGACGAGCAGTACTTC. This sequence encodes CASRETSGRGDEQYF.

The J gene is TRBJ1-3, the V gene TRBV19; D ambiguous. CDR1 and CDR2 from the germline V gene are LNHDA and SQIVND (reference sequence). Trimming stripped 0 bases from V and 4 bases from J, with 10 bases between. The CDR3 is 15 amino acids. In nucleotides, the CDR3 is TGTGCCAGTAGTATAGATATCGAAACGGGAAACACCATATATTTT. This codes for CASSIDIETGNTIYF.

J is TRBJ2-2 and V is TRBV29-1, with TRBD1 as a possible D gene (6 bases). Germline V gives CDR1 SQVTM, CDR2 ANQGSEA. The CDR3 has 15 residues. Trimming removed 5 bases at V and 0 bases at J, with 13 bases between. Here the CDR3 DNA reads TGCAGCGTTCAGGGGCACAGCGCGAACACCGGGGAGCTGTTTTTT. Translated, it gives CSVQGHSANTGELFF.

This clone was observed a single time. This chain joins TRBV6-6 and TRBJ2-7; 7 bases fit TRBD1. The CDR3 consists of 14 residues. V trimming: 5 bases; J trimming: 3 bases; junction bases outside the gene matches: 7. Germline CDR1 reads MNHNY; CDR2 reads SVGAGI (reference sequence). The CDR3 protein is CASSDQGVLYEQYF. The CDR3 DNA sequence: TGTGCCAGCAGTGACCAGGGGGTCCTCTACGAGCAGTACTTC.

The chain carries TRBV7-9 and TRBJ2-3, with TRBD2 identical over 15 bases. Germline assignment: CDR1 SEHNR and CDR2 FQNEAQ (reference sequence). This CDR3 contains 16 residues. The V segment lost 3 bases and the J segment 7 bases; nucleotides outside the gene matches: 5. The CDR3 protein is CASSLGLAGGGHTQYF. CDR3 sequence (DNA): TGTGCCAGCAGCTTGGGACTAGCGGGAGGAGGGCATACGCAGTATTTT.

The V gene is TRBV7-9, the J gene TRBJ1-6; D unresolved. Germline CDR1 and CDR2: SEHNR and FQNEAQ (reference sequence). CDR3 length: 13 amino acids. Trimming cost V 5 bases and J 7 bases, with 9 bases left between them. CDR3 in DNA: TGTGCCAGCAGCCCCGATGGGAATTCACCCCTCCACTTT. It yields the protein CASSPDGNSPLHF.

This chain links TRBV6-4 with TRBJ2-7; the match to TRBD2 covers 12 bases. This CDR3 spans 16 amino acids. V lost 6 bases and J lost 3; bases outside the gene matches: 9. Per the germline V gene, CDR1 is MRHNA and CDR2 is SNTAGT. This CDR3 is CASSGLAGSWGYEQYF. DNA of the CDR3: TGTGCCAGCAGCGGACTAGCGGGGAGCTGGGGCTACGAGCAGTACTTC.

V usage is TRBV9 and J usage is TRBJ2-7; TRBD1 matches at 9 bases. Germline CDR1 reads SGDLS; CDR2 reads YYNGEE. This CDR3 contains 12 residues. The trim removed 3 bases at V and 6 bases at J, leaving 1 base unmatched. The CDR3 DNA sequence: TGTGCCAGCAGCGGGACAGGGGTCGAGCAGTACTTC. As protein: CASSGTGVEQYF.

CDR3 amino acids: CASSWGGDTQYF. CDR3 in DNA: TGTGCCAGCAGCTGGGGGGGAGATACGCAGTATTTT. The chain uses TRBV7-9 and TRBJ2-3, with TRBD2 identical over 7 bases. Per germline, CDR1 SEHNR and CDR2 FQNEAQ (reference sequence). The trim removed 4 bases at V and 5 bases at J, leaving 0 bases unmatched. CDR3 length: 12 amino acids.

The chain has TRBV27 and TRBJ2-7; 7 bases are shared with TRBD1. The length of the CDR3 is 15 residues. The germline V gene has CDR1 MNHEY and CDR2 SMNVEV (reference sequence). V lost 5 bases, J lost 4 bases, and 11 bases stayed unmatched. The chain's CDR3 is CASSTHRGSVYEQYF. The CDR3 DNA reads as TGTGCCAGCAGTACCCACAGGGGCAGTGTTTACGAGCAGTACTTC.

The V gene is TRBV27, the J gene TRBJ2-5; 11 bases agree with TRBD1. V lost 2 bases and J lost 5; bases outside the gene matches: 4. Germline V gives CDR1 MNHEY, CDR2 SMNVEV (reference sequence). The CDR3 spans 15 residues. This CDR3 is CASSLRGTGGETQYF. In nucleotides, the CDR3 is TGTGCCAGCAGTTTAAGAGGGACAGGGGGGGAGACCCAGTACTTC.

Only one count was recorded for this clone. The chain is built from TRBV27 and TRBJ2-1; D may correspond to TRBD1 or TRBD2 (7 bases each). CDR3 length: 12 residues. CDR1 and CDR2 from the germline V gene are MNHEY and SMNVEV (reference sequence). With 5 bases removed from V and 12 bases from J, the gap between germline ends came to 14 bases. CDR3 coding DNA: TGTGCCAGCAGTCCAGGGGGGAGGGCGCAGTTCTTC. As protein: CASSPGGRAQFF.

The V and J genes are TRBV4-1 and TRBJ2-7; D unresolved. Germline CDR1 reads MGHRA; CDR2 reads YSYEKL. This CDR3 spans 15 amino acids. V was trimmed by 8 bases and J by 0 bases, leaving 17 bases between them. For the CDR3, the DNA is TGCGCCAGCGGGGTTGACCTTAGCCCCTCCTACGAGCAGTACTTC. Translating it yields CASGVDLSPSYEQYF.

CDR3 protein: CASTPYRGANEKLFF. The CDR3 coding sequence is TGTGCCAGCACCCCATATAGGGGGGCTAATGAAAAACTGTTTTTT. The chain is built from TRBV6-5 and TRBJ1-4, with D perhaps TRBD1 (6 bases). This CDR3 is built from 15 residues. Trimming left V 7 bases short and J 3 bases short, with 15 bases between. Germline V gene sequence: CDR1 MNHEY, CDR2 SVGAGI.

The chain combines TRBV28 with TRBJ1-3; no clear D. V shed 5 bases and J shed 3 bases, with 8 bases lying between them. Germline V gives CDR1 MDHEN, CDR2 SYDVKM. The CDR3 totals 13 residues. The CDR3 DNA reads TGTGCCAGCAGTAGACCCTTTGGAAACACCATATATTTT. It yields the protein CASSRPFGNTIYF.

The V gene is TRBV7-9, the J gene TRBJ1-2, with D uncertain. The CDR3 is made up of 16 amino acids. The V gene lost 5 bases and the J gene lost 5 bases, with 21 bases spanning the gap. Germline V gene data show CDR1 as SEHNR and CDR2 as FQNEAQ (reference sequence). The DNA of the CDR3 is TGTGCCAGCAGCCGACCAAGAGAGAGTAGCGGGTATGGCTACACCTTC. Protein product: CASSRPRESSGYGYTF.

This rearrangement joins TRBV28 to TRBJ1-1; maybe TRBD1 (6 bases). Germline CDR1 is MDHEN and CDR2 is SYDVKM. The CDR3 spans 15 residues. With 3 bases removed from V and 1 base from J, the gap between germline ends came to 12 bases. The CDR3 here is CASSLTRQANTEAFF. The CDR3, as DNA: TGTGCCAGCAGTTTGACGCGACAGGCGAACACTGAAGCTTTCTTT.

This chain connects TRBV27 to TRBJ2-7; 9 bases are a match to TRBD1. V shed 5 bases and J 3 bases; nucleotides not matched to a gene: 8. This CDR3 contains 15 residues. Germline V CDR1 and CDR2: MNHEY, SMNVEV (reference sequence). The CDR3 sequence: CASSRPGQGYYEQYF. The CDR3 DNA reads TGTGCCAGCAGTAGACCGGGACAGGGATACTACGAGCAGTACTTC.

The rearrangement links TRBV27 to TRBJ1-5; 9 nucleotides line up with TRBD1. Germline V CDR1 and CDR2: MNHEY, SMNVEV (reference sequence). The junction had 2 bases not matched to a gene; V was cut back by 3 bases and J by 2 bases. The CDR3 consists of 15 residues. CDR3 region: CASSLDRGGNQPQHF. CDR3 in DNA: TGTGCCAGCAGTTTGGACAGGGGTGGCAATCAGCCCCAGCATTTT.

The rearrangement uses TRBV19 and TRBJ1-1; D is undetermined. The V gene's germline CDR1 is LNHDA and CDR2 SQIVND (reference sequence). The V end was cut by 3 bases, the J end by 6 bases, with 8 bases between. This CDR3 spans 12 amino acids. The CDR3 sequence: CASSIGFSEAFF. The CDR3 DNA reads as TGTGCCAGTAGTATCGGATTTTCTGAAGCTTTCTTT.

The chain carries TRBV9 and TRBJ2-3, with 13 bases aligning to TRBD2. With 3 bases clipped from V and 3 bases from J, the junction kept 7 bases outside the gene matches. Germline lookup yields CDR1 SGDLS and CDR2 YYNGEE. The CDR3 has 17 residues. In DNA form, the CDR3 reads TGTGCCAGCAGCGCAGGACTAGCGGGAGCTTCTACAGATACGCAGTATTTT. It specifies CASSAGLAGASTDTQYF.

Here the CDR3 reads CASTPGGGTSYEQYF. The CDR3 DNA sequence: TGTGCCAGTACCCCCGGCGGCGGGACCTCCTACGAGCAGTACTTC. This sequence joins TRBV19 and TRBJ2-5; tentative D call: TRBD2 (6 bases). The J call may be wrong; the DNA end is better matched by TRBJ2-7. CDR1 LNHDA and CDR2 SQIVND come from the germline V gene (reference sequence). The length of the CDR3 is 15 residues.